This passage covers 9 T cell receptor beta chains from one sample sequenced in a study of post-analysis software for immune sequencing data. General study findings and limits: Controls had lower frequencies than patients of a handful of TRBV segments, which included TRBV5-6, TRBV5-1 and TRBV20-1.

The authors incorporated unique molecular identifiers into the TCR beta cDNA libraries. TCRdb re-derived calls from the PCR reads in MiXCR, one entry per CDR3 protein. The profile covers hundreds of thousands of distinct CDR3 sequences, with 53% appearing a single time and 4.6% taken by the ten largest. These receptors' antigens are unknown. Specimen: blood. The receptors were gathered from a girl aged 5-17 years with multiple sclerosis.

The V gene is TRBV7-2, the J gene TRBJ2-7, with D uncertain. The germline gives CDR1 SGHTA, CDR2 FQGNSA. The CDR3 is made up of 15 amino acids. Trimming shortened V by 1 base and J by 3 bases, and 13 bases separated the two germline ends. CDR3 in amino acids: CASSLDVGSFYEQYF. In DNA, the CDR3 is TGTGCCAGCAGCTTAGACGTTGGCAGTTTCTACGAGCAGTACTTC. The full variable domain, with the rest looked up from reference TRBV7-2 and TRBJ2-7, is GAGVSQSPSNKVTEKGKDVELRCDPISGHTALYWYRQSLGQGLEFLIYFQGNSAPDKSGLPSDRFSAERTGGSVSTLTIQRTQQEDSAVYLCASSLDVGSFYEQYFGPGTRLTVT.

The chain employs TRBV12-3 or TRBV12-4 and TRBJ2-7, with D maybe TRBD1 (5 bases). This CDR3 spans 12 amino acids. The V end lost 5 bases, the J end lost 4 bases, and 9 bases lay between the germline ends. CDR3: CASSETAYEQYF. As DNA, the CDR3 is TGTGCCAGCAGTGAGACAGCGTACGAGCAGTACTTC.

The chain joins TRBV20-1 to TRBJ2-3; 10 bases agree with TRBD2. Trimming at V came to 2 bases and at J to 5 bases, leaving 4 bases not matched to a gene. The CDR3 extends over 14 amino acids. The germline V gene encodes CDR1 DFQATT and CDR2 SNEGSKA (reference sequence). CDR3 DNA: TGCAGTGCTAGACTAGCGGGAGTCGAAGATACGCAGTATTTT. It codes for CSARLAGVEDTQYF.

The chain carries TRBV20-1 and TRBJ1-2; D is ambiguous. Trimming took off 2 bases at V and 3 bases at J, with 10 bases between the two ends. Looked up from germline, CDR1 is DFQATT and CDR2 is SNEGSKA (reference sequence). There are 13 residues in the CDR3. CDR3 coding DNA: TGCAGTGCTAGAAGGACCGAGGACTATGGCTACACCTTC. It is translated as CSARRTEDYGYTF.

This chain connects TRBV7-3 to TRBJ2-4; D is ambiguous. Near its end, the DNA agrees better with TRBJ2-7, so the J call may be wrong. Looked up from germline, CDR1 is SGHTA and CDR2 is FQGTGA. The CDR3 length is 13 residues. Here the CDR3 reads CASSSDPAYEQYF. The CDR3 DNA sequence: TGTGCCAGCAGCTCCGACCCAGCCTACGAGCAGTACTTC.

The chain carries TRBV20-1 and TRBJ1-1; TRBD1 might be the D (5 bases). The CDR3 extends over 16 amino acids. The V gene lost 3 bases and the J gene lost 5 bases, with 22 bases spanning the gap. Germline CDR1 DFQATT, CDR2 SNEGSKA (reference sequence). The CDR3 nucleotides read TGCAGTGCTAGGGATCTCTTTCGGGGCAGAGAGACTGAAGCTTTCTTT. Its translation is CSARDLFRGRETEAFF.

This clonotype was seen just once. This sequence joins TRBV20-1 and TRBJ1-2; 9 bases align to TRBD1. With 3 bases clipped from V and 6 bases from J, the junction kept 5 bases outside the gene matches. CDR3 length: 13 residues. Germline V gene lookup returns CDR1 DFQATT and CDR2 SNEGSKA (reference sequence). CDR3 region: CSASSGTGNGYTF. DNA of the CDR3: TGCAGTGCTAGTTCCGGGACAGGGAATGGCTACACCTTC.

The V and J genes are TRBV5-6 and TRBJ2-1, with 8 bases that match TRBD2. The CDR3 is 17 amino acids. The ends lost 2 bases at V and 2 bases at J; junction bases unmatched: 9. Germline V gene data show CDR1 as SGHDT and CDR2 as YYEEEE. The CDR3 here is CASSLPLGLGTYNEQFF. The DNA for the CDR3 is TGTGCCAGCAGCTTACCGCTGGGACTAGGAACCTACAATGAGCAGTTCTTC.

Here the CDR3 reads CASSLHPGQGARDTQYF. The CDR3 DNA reads as TGTGCCAGCAGTCTCCATCCGGGACAGGGGGCGCGTGATACGCAGTATTTT. J is TRBJ2-3 and V is TRBV12-3 or TRBV12-4; 12 bases match TRBD1. CDR3 size: 17 residues. The V segment lost 5 bases and the J segment 6 bases; nucleotides outside the gene matches: 12.